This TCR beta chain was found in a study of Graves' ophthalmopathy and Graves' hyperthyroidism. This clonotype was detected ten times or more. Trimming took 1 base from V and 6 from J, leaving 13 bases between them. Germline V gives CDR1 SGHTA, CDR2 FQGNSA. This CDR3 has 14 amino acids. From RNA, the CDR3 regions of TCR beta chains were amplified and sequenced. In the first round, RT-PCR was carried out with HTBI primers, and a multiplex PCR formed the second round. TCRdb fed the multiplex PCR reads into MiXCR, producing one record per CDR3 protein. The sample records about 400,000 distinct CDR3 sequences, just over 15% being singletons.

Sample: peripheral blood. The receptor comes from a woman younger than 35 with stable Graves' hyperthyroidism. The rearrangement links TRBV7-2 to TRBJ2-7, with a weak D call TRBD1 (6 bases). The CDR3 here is CASSLGTENGEQYF. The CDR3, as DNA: TGTGCCAGCAGCTTAGGGACAGAAAACGGCGAGCAGTACTTC.